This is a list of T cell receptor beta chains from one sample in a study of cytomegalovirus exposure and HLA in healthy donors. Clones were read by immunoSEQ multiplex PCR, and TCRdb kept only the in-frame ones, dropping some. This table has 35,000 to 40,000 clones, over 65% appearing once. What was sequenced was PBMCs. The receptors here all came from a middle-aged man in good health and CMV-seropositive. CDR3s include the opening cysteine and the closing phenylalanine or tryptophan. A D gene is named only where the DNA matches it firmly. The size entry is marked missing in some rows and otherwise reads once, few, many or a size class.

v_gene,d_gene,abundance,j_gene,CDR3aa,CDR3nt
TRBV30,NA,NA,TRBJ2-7,CAWSVQGIGYEQYF,TGTGCCTGGAGTGTGCAGGGGATCGGCTACGAGCAGTACTTC
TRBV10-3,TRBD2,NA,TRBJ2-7,CAISRLRGGLSEQYF,TGTGCCATCAGCCGTTTACGGGGGGGCCTCTCCGAGCAGTACTTC
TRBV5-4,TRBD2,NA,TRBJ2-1,CASRKDNSGGGGNEQFF,TGTGCCAGCAGAAAAGATAATAGCGGGGGCGGGGGTAATGAGCAGTTCTTC
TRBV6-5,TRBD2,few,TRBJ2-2,CAAKSGGNTGELFF,TGTGCCGCGAAAAGCGGGGGGAACACCGGGGAGCTGTTTTTT
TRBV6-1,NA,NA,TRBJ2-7,CASRGMGQLYEQYF,TGTGCCAGCAGGGGGATGGGACAACTCTACGAGCAGTACTTC
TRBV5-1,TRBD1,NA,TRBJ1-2,CASRKPGTDYGYTF,TGCGCCAGCAGGAAGCCCGGGACAGATTATGGCTACACCTTC
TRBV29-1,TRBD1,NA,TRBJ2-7,CSVSPGQGREQYF,TGCAGCGTTTCGCCGGGACAGGGACGTGAGCAGTACTTC
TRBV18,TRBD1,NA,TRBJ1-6,CASSPNTGGSSPLHF,TGTGCCAGCTCACCAAACACAGGGGGCTCATCACCCCTCCACTTT
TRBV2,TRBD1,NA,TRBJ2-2,CASSLTGSNTGELFF,TGTGCCAGCAGTTTGACAGGGAGCAACACCGGGGAGCTGTTTTTT
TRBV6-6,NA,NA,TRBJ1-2,CASTLRGEGNYGYTF,TGTGCCAGCACCCTACGGGGGGAAGGAAACTATGGCTACACCTTC
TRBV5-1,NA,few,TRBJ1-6,CASSLAGVDNSPLHF,TGCGCCAGCAGCTTGGCAGGGGTGGATAATTCACCCCTCCACTTT
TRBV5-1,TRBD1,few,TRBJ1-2,CASSLTGQGNGYTF,TGCGCCAGCAGCTTGACTGGACAGGGGAATGGCTACACCTTC
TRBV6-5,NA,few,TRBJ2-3,CASSSLSDTQYF,TGTGCCAGCAGTTCCTTGTCTGATACGCAGTATTTT
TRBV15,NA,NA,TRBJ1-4,CATRTATNEKLFF,TGTGCCACCAGGACAGCCACCAATGAAAAACTGTTTTTT
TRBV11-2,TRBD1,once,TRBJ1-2,CASSPTGGAGGYTF,TGTGCCAGCAGCCCAACAGGGGGCGCGGGAGGCTACACCTTC
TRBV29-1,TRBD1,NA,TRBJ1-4,CSVGPTGAREKLFF,TGCAGCGTTGGACCGACAGGGGCGAGAGAAAAACTGTTTTTT
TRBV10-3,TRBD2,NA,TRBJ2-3,CAISERLAGGQGDTQYF,TGTGCCATCAGTGAGCGACTAGCGGGGGGGCAGGGAGATACGCAGTATTTT
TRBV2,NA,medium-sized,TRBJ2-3,CASSGGGATDTQYF,TGTGCCAGCAGTGGTGGAGGGGCGACGGATACGCAGTATTTT
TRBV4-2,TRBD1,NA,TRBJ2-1,CASSQRTGGPYNEQFF,TGTGCCAGCAGCCAACGGACAGGGGGGCCATACAATGAGCAGTTCTTC
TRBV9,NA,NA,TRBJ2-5,CASSVALGQSETQYF,TGTGCCAGCAGCGTAGCTCTAGGACAGTCGGAGACCCAGTACTTC
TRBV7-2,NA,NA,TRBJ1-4,CASSLDSVNEKLFF,TGTGCCAGCAGCTTAGATTCAGTTAATGAAAAACTGTTTTTT
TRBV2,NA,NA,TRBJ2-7,CASSATAFSDF,TGTGCCAGCAGCGCTACAGCCTTTTCGGACTTC
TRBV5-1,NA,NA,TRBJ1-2,CASTQGSNYGYTF,TGCGCCAGCACACAGGGATCTAACTATGGCTACACCTTC
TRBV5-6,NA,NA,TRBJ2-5,CASSLVRDILLETQYF,TGTGCCAGCAGCTTGGTCAGGGACATTCTTTTGGAGACCCAGTACTTC
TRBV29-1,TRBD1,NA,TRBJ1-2,CSVEGAKRQGGGYTF,TGCAGCGTTGAAGGGGCAAAGAGACAGGGAGGAGGCTACACCTTC
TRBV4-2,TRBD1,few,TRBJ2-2,CASSHGTGDTGELFF,TGTGCCAGCAGCCACGGGACAGGGGACACCGGGGAGCTGTTTTTT
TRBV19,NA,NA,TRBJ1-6,CASSSQVAANSPLHF,TGTGCCAGTAGTTCACAGGTGGCCGCGAATTCACCCCTCCACTTT
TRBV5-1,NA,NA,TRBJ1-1,CASSPQPMNTEAFF,TGCGCCAGCAGCCCACAGCCCATGAACACTGAAGCTTTCTTT
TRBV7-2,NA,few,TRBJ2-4,CASSLSDGIQYF,TGTGCCAGCAGCTTAAGCGATGGCATTCAGTACTTC
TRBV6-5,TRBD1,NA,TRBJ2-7,CASSRTGLEQYF,TGTGCCAGCAGCCGGACAGGGTTAGAGCAGTACTTC
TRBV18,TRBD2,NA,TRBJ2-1,CASSPPAGGAYNEQFF,TGTGCCAGCTCACCACCGGCGGGGGGGGCCTACAATGAGCAGTTCTTC
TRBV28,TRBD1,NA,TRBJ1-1,CASSSPGQGREAFF,TGTGCCAGCAGTTCCCCGGGACAGGGAAGAGAAGCTTTCTTT
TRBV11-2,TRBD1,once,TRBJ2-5,CASSWGQQQVAQYF,TGTGCCAGCAGCTGGGGACAGCAACAAGTAGCCCAGTACTTC
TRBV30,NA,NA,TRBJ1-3,CAWLRRGNTIYF,TGTGCCTGGCTGCGCCGTGGAAACACCATATATTTT
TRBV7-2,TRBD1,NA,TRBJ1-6,CASSEDRELWPLHF,TGTGCCAGCAGCGAGGACAGGGAATTGTGGCCCCTCCACTTT
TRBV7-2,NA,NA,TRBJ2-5,CASSLTTQETQYF,TGTGCCAGCAGCCTTACTACACAAGAGACCCAGTACTTC
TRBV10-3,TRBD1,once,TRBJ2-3,CAISELTTGQGGTQYF,TGTGCCATCAGTGAGCTAACCACGGGACAGGGAGGAACGCAGTATTTT
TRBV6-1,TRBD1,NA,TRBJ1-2,CASSSRQGAMRGYTF,TGTGCCAGCAGTTCCCGACAGGGGGCAATGAGGGGCTACACCTTC
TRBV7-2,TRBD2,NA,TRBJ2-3,CASSLGSGGRTDTQYF,TGTGCCAGCAGCTTAGGGAGCGGGGGTCGCACAGATACGCAGTATTTT
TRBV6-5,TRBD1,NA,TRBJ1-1,CASRGTGKANTEAFF,TGTGCCAGCAGAGGGACAGGGAAGGCGAACACTGAAGCTTTCTTT
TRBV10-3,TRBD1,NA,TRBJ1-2,CAISETGGADGYTF,TGTGCCATCAGTGAGACAGGGGGCGCGGATGGCTACACCTTC
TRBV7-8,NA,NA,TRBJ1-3,CASSFAGTDTIYF,TGTGCCAGCAGCTTCGCAGGAACGGACACCATATATTTT
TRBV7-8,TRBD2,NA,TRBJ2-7,CASTPSRRGLQYF,TGTGCCAGCACCCCATCCCGCCGGGGACTACAGTACTTC
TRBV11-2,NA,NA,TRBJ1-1,CASSLSRGSTEAFF,TGTGCCAGCAGCTTATCCAGGGGAAGCACTGAAGCTTTCTTT
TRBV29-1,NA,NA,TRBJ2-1,CSWGRDYNEQFF,TGCAGCTGGGGCAGAGACTACAATGAGCAGTTCTTC
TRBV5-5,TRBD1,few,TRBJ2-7,CASSPDRGAYEQYF,TGTGCCAGCAGCCCTGACAGGGGTGCCTACGAGCAGTACTTC
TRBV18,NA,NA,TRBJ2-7,CASSGTQKIYEQYF,TGTGCCAGCTCTGGAACACAGAAGATCTACGAGCAGTACTTC
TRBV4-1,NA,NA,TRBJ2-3,CASSHYTDTQYF,TGCGCCAGCAGCCACTACACAGATACGCAGTATTTT
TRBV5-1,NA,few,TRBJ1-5,CASSLAGGEQPQHF,TGCGCCAGCAGCTTGGCGGGGGGCGAACAGCCCCAGCATTTT
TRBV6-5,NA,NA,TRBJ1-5,CASSTQRNQPQHF,TGTGCCAGCAGTACACAGAGAAATCAGCCCCAGCATTTT
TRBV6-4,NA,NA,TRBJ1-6,CASSDSTGGRRNSPLHF,TGTGCCAGCAGTGACTCGACTGGGGGCCGGCGTAATTCACCCCTCCACTTT
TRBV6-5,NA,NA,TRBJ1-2,CASSPRGGAYGYTF,TGTGCCAGCAGCCCTCGGGGGGGTGCCTATGGCTACACCTTC
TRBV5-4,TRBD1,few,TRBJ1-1,CASSRTGSEAFF,TGTGCCAGCAGCCGGACAGGGTCTGAAGCTTTCTTT
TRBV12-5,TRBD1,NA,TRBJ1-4,CASGLGDREGEKLFF,TGTGCTAGTGGTTTGGGGGACAGGGAGGGAGAAAAACTGTTTTTT
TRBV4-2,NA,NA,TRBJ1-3,CASSQDGPRSGNTIYF,TGTGCCAGCAGCCAAGATGGCCCCCGCTCTGGAAACACCATATATTTT
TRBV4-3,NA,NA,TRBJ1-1,CASSQEVGLSAEAFF,TGCGCCAGCAGCCAAGAGGTTGGGTTGAGCGCTGAAGCTTTCTTT
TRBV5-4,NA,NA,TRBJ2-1,CASSLRSFSYNEQFF,TGTGCCAGCAGCTTGCGGAGTTTCTCCTACAATGAGCAGTTCTTC
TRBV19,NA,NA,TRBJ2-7,CASSPRPSVYEQYF,TGTGCCAGTAGTCCTAGACCGTCCGTGTACGAGCAGTACTTC